The 13 T cell receptor beta chains in this list originate from one sample, sequenced in a study of radiotherapy plus CTLA-4 blockade in lung cancer. The method was immunoSEQ multiplex PCR; TCRdb's version includes in-frame clones alone and lacks a portion of them. The data hold roughly 45,000 clones, with 65% to 70% observed a single time. The starting material was peripheral blood, obtained from a patient treated with radiotherapy plus ipilimumab. The receptors stem from a human donor with non-small cell lung cancer who had a partial response to radiotherapy plus ipilimumab.

Note on this clone: Other DNA sequences within the sample encode an identical CDR3. V and J are TRBV2 and TRBJ1-1; D ambiguous. Germline-derived CDR1 and CDR2 are SNHLY and FYNNEI. The V and J ends lost 6 bases and 2 bases respectively, with 7 bases between them. This CDR3 spans 12 amino acids. CDR3 bases: TGTGCCAGCAGACACAGAAACACTGAAGCTTTCTTT. Its protein product is CASRHRNTEAFF.

The chain has TRBV11-3 and TRBJ2-2; no reliable D call. Germline V CDR1 and CDR2: SGHNT, YENEEA. Trimming removed 5 bases at V and 2 bases at J, with 12 bases between. The CDR3 runs to 15 residues. CDR3 in amino acids: CASSGGVRNTGELFF. The CDR3, as DNA: TGTGCCAGCAGCGGCGGAGTAAGAAACACCGGGGAGCTGTTTTTT.

The genes are TRBV5-6 and TRBJ2-7; 7 nucleotides align to TRBD1. The length of the CDR3 is 15 residues. V lost 4 bases, J lost 0 bases, and 7 bases stayed unmatched. Germline V gene sequence: CDR1 SGHDT, CDR2 YYEEEE. CDR3 protein: CASSEGHRGSYEQYF. For the CDR3, the DNA is TGTGCCAGCAGCGAGGGCCACAGGGGCTCCTACGAGCAGTACTTC.

This chain connects TRBV2 to TRBJ2-2; 9 bases agree with TRBD2. Looked up from germline, CDR1 is SNHLY and CDR2 is FYNNEI. The CDR3 totals 15 residues. J was trimmed by 5 bases and V by 0 bases; bases with no gene match: 1. The CDR3 spells CASSEARGGTGELFF. The CDR3 region has the DNA TGTGCCAGCAGTGAAGCGCGGGGGGGAACCGGGGAGCTGTTTTTT.

The J gene is TRBJ2-1, the V gene TRBV30; TRBD1 is a possible D gene (5 bases). CDR3 length: 13 residues. V dropped 5 bases and J dropped 2 bases, with 10 bases sitting between them. The germline V gene has CDR1 GTSNPN and CDR2 SVGIG (reference sequence). The CDR3 spells CAWCLDTYNEQFF. In DNA, the CDR3 is TGTGCCTGGTGTCTGGACACCTACAATGAGCAGTTCTTC.

V is TRBV7-9 and J is TRBJ2-5; 9 bases align to TRBD2. Germline-derived CDR1 and CDR2 are SEHNR and FQNEAQ (reference sequence). The trim removed 4 bases at V and 3 bases at J, leaving 12 bases unmatched. The CDR3 runs to 17 residues. Written as DNA, the CDR3 is TGTGCCAGCAGCTACGGGGCGGGGGGGCGCTTTGAAGAGACCCAGTACTTC. It is translated as CASSYGAGGRFEETQYF.

The chain combines TRBV2 with TRBJ1-5, with unresolved D. CDR3 size: 14 residues. Trimming cost V 3 bases and J 2 bases, with 8 bases left between them. Germline V gene sequence: CDR1 SNHLY, CDR2 FYNNEI. The CDR3 protein is CASSDRWGNQPQHF. Written as DNA, the CDR3 is TGTGCCAGCAGTGACAGGTGGGGCAATCAGCCCCAGCATTTT.

The V and J genes are TRBV5-5 and TRBJ2-5; no reliable D call. V dropped 2 bases and J dropped 5 bases, with 10 bases sitting between them. In germline, CDR1 is SGHKS, CDR2 YYEKEE (reference sequence). This CDR3 comprises 13 residues. Here the CDR3 reads CASSFTYGETQYF. The CDR3 DNA follows: TGTGCCAGCAGCTTCACATATGGCGAGACCCAGTACTTC.

This chain links TRBV29-1 with TRBJ2-2, with 9 bases aligning to TRBD2. From germline, CDR1 is SQVTM and CDR2 ANQGSEA. V trimming: 8 bases; J trimming: 8 bases; junction bases outside the gene matches: 12. The CDR3 is made up of 14 amino acids. Here the CDR3 reads CSSTGRGGPGELFF. DNA for the CDR3: TGCAGCTCTACGGGGCGGGGGGGCCCAGGGGAGCTGTTTTTT.

V usage is TRBV5-4 and J usage is TRBJ1-6; TRBD1 is a possible D gene (6 bases). The CDR3 covers 16 residues. The V end was cut by 4 bases, the J end by 0 bases, with 11 bases between. Germline V CDR1 and CDR2: SGHNT, YYREEE (reference sequence). CDR3 coding DNA: TGTGCCAGCAGCCCCCAGGGGTCCTCCTATAATTCACCCCTCCACTTT. Amino acids: CASSPQGSSYNSPLHF.

The genes are TRBV4-3 and TRBJ2-6; D possibly corresponds to TRBD1 (5 bases). CDR3 length: 16 amino acids. Between the trimmed V and J ends, which lost 2 bases and 2 bases, there was a span of 10 bases. Looked up from germline, CDR1 is LGHNA and CDR2 is YSLEER. In DNA, the CDR3 is TGCGCCAGCAGCCAACCAACAGGCCCTGGGGCCAACGTCCTGACTTTC. It encodes CASSQPTGPGANVLTF.

The CDR3 DNA sequence: TGTGCCAGCAGCGTAGGACACCAGGGTGGCACAGATACGCAGTATTTT. Amino acids: CASSVGHQGGTDTQYF. The chain combines TRBV9 with TRBJ2-3; TRBD1 might be the D (5 bases). Per the germline V gene, CDR1 is SGDLS and CDR2 is YYNGEE. V was pared by 0 bases and J by 1 base, with 12 bases between. CDR3 size: 16 residues. The variable domain in full, completed from reference TRBV9 and TRBJ2-3, reads DSGVTQTPKHLITATGQRVTLRCSPRSGDLSVYWYQQSLDQGLQFLIQYYNGEERAKGNILERFSAQQFPDLHSELNLSSLELGDSALYFCASSVGHQGGTDTQYFGPGTRLTVL.

The chain carries TRBV11-2 and TRBJ1-2; D gene uncertain. Trimming pared 1 base from V and 0 bases from J, leaving 9 bases between. There are 15 residues in the CDR3. The germline gives CDR1 SGHAT, CDR2 FQNNGV. The CDR3 here is CASSLVARANYGYTF. The CDR3 coding sequence is TGTGCCAGCAGCTTAGTGGCGAGGGCTAACTATGGCTACACCTTC.